This T cell receptor (beta chain) was profiled in a study of blood T cell repertoires in COVID-19. Overall study context: Material from acute and convalescent COVID-19 was sourced from the United States, Italy and Spain. T cells, B-cell-depleted T cells, or PBMCs provided the cDNA or gDNA that served as material.

In the authors' workflow: The authors estimated nucleated cell counts from reference gene primer amplification. Some clones are missing from TCRdb's copy, which holds only in-frame ones; the method was immunoSEQ multiplex PCR. D and trimming come from the DNA, and the V and J calls and clone size come from that table. The table shows roughly 71,000 clones, with 80% occurring only once. Germline V gene data show CDR1 as MNHNS and CDR2 as SASEGT. V was trimmed by 2 bases and J by 3 bases, leaving 13 bases between them. The CDR3 length is 16 residues. Sequences were obtained from peripheral blood. The TCR was taken from an older man who had recovered from COVID-19. The rearrangement links TRBV6-1 to TRBJ2-2; D is undetermined. The CDR3 nucleotides read TGTGCCAGCAGTGAATCGGTCTACCTCTACACCGGGGAGCTGTTTTTT. Translation: CASSESVYLYTGELFF.